The present entry profiles one TCR beta chain with its context. There are many counts of this clone. Its antigen remains undetermined. Base qualities are not provided; no much larger clone lies one nucleotide away. Relative to germline, V is 5 bases shorter and J is 3 bases shorter, with 14 bases between their ends. Per the germline V gene, SGHTA is the CDR1 and FQGNSA is the CDR2. Spanning cysteine to phenylalanine, the CDR3 consists of 15 amino acids. The read is trimmed to its CDR3 DNA, 45 bases read in frame from base 1. The source of the sample is a study of beta chain features in type 1 diabetes (dated by TCRdb to between 2018 and 2020). Regarding the complete study: Mean age, gender distribution, total cell number and subset yield did not differ between patients and healthy donors. A total of around 110,000,000 sorted cells were examined across all samples, and RNA yield correlated strongly with the number of cells per subset. The study compared the TCRB repertoires of sorted circulating CD4+ T cell subsets in recently diagnosed type 1 diabetes patients with those in matched healthy donors. Regulatory and stem cell-like memory subsets were isolated from only 8 patients and roughly 8 healthy donors, whereas naive and central memory subsets came from all 30 or so donors. Findings and caveats that apply to the study as a whole: The naive, central memory and regulatory TCRB repertoires appeared to resemble one another more closely among patients than among healthy donors. A moderate but significant shortening of TCRB CDR3 length was observed in type 1 diabetes patients in all four CD4+ subsets. At VDJ recombination sites, patients with type 1 diabetes made fewer insertions and deleted more nucleotides, a pattern implying thymic rearrangement abnormalities. Because the HLA sub-analyses included only small numbers of individuals, any influence of HLA type on TCRB rearrangement was left unresolved. Shorter templates might be favored by PCR, yet because patient and control samples were amplified and corrected together, any such skew would affect both groups equally. Because cDNA rather than genomic DNA was sequenced, highly expressing activated cells could have been over-represented, although no difference in activation and CD3 levels was found between groups.

All of the isolated RNA was reverse transcribed with the High Capacity cDNA Reverse Transcription Kit, so expressed TCRB transcripts were sequenced. Deep immunoSEQ sequencing was performed on naive, central memory and regulatory T cell samples, with an average of roughly 3.6 million total reads per sample. Sorted cells were lysed in RLT buffer and RNA was extracted with DNase-treated RNeasy Micro or Mini kits, depending on cell number. To prevent cross-contamination, every cell subset was processed on its own, while patient and healthy donor samples were processed together. TCRB sequences were amplified from cDNA with the immunoSEQ multiplex PCR, producing 87-bp fragments spanning the CDR3 region. Sequencing of the amplicons was performed on the Illumina HiSeq platform. Under the source paper's analysis protocol: Synthetic template baselines were used to correct PCR bias computationally, reads within Hamming distance 2 were collapsed, and singletons that could not be merged were discarded. Reads were aligned to IMGT to assign V, D and J genes, CDR3 length, and insertions or deletions at six rearrangement sites. Within each subset, clonotype counts were normalized to the number of sorted cells before true diversity and Gini coefficients were calculated with the tcR R package. Repertoire sharing was quantified using the overlap coefficient calculated on TCRB nucleotide sequences. TCRdb took over this immuneACCESS table, retaining in-frame rearrangements with V and J assigned. Such tables are incomplete; in checked studies, under half of the missing clones stem from an unresolved V gene, and the remainder is unexplained. That table gives V, J and clone size, and the DNA gave D and trimming. The sample profile shows about 150,000 clones; over 8.5% of them were found once. Jointly, the top ten make up about 2.1% of the sample.

Each donor gave one peripheral blood draw, averaging roughly 100 mL, which was collected into heparinised tubes. A BD FACSAria II and a panel including CD45RO, CCR7, CD25, CD127, CD95 and CD27 were used to sort naive, central memory, regulatory and stem cell-like memory CD4+ T cells. A purity above 98% was achieved for all sorted populations. PBMCs were isolated right away by Lymphoprep density gradient centrifugation and were stained directly, without culture. So that batch effects would be minimized, each experiment stained and sorted samples in pairs, pairing one healthy donor with one patient. The receptor chain draws on TRBV7-2 and TRBJ1-5; TRBD1 is perhaps the D gene, given 5 matching bases. Source material: central memory CD4+ T cells from blood. The receptor's source is a man between 18 and 29 years old in good health. The nucleotides read TGTGCCAGCAGCGGGACGGGAGACCTCAATCAGCCCCAGCATTTT. The resulting protein is CASSGTGDLNQPQHF.